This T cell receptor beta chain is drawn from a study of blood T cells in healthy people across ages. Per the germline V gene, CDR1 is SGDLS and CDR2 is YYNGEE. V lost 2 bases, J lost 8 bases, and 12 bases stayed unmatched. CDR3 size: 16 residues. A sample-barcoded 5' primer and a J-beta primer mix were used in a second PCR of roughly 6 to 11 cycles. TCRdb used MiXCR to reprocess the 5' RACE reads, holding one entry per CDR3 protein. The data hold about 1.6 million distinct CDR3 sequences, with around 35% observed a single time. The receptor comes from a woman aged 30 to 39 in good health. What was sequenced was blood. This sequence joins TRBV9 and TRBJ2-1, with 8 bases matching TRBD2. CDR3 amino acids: CASSVSAPGTSHEQFF. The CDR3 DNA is TGTGCCAGCAGCGTTTCGGCCCCCGGGACTAGTCATGAGCAGTTCTTC.